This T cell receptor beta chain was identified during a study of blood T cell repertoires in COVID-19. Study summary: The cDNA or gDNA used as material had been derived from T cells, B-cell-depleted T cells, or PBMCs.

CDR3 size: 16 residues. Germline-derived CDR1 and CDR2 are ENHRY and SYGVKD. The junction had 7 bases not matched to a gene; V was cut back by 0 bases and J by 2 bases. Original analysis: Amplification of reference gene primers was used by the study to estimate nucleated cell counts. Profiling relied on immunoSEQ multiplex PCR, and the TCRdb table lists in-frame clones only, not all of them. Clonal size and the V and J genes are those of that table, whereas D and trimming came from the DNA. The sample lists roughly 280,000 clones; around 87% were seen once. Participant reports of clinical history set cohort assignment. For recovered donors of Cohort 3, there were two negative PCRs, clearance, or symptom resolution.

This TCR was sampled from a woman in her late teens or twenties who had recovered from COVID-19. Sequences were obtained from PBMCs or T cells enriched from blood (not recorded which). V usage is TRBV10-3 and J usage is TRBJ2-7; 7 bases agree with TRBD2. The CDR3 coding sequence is TGTGCCATCAGTGAGTCTGCCCGGGGGGTCCCCTACGAGCAGTACTTC. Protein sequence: CAISESARGVPYEQYF.